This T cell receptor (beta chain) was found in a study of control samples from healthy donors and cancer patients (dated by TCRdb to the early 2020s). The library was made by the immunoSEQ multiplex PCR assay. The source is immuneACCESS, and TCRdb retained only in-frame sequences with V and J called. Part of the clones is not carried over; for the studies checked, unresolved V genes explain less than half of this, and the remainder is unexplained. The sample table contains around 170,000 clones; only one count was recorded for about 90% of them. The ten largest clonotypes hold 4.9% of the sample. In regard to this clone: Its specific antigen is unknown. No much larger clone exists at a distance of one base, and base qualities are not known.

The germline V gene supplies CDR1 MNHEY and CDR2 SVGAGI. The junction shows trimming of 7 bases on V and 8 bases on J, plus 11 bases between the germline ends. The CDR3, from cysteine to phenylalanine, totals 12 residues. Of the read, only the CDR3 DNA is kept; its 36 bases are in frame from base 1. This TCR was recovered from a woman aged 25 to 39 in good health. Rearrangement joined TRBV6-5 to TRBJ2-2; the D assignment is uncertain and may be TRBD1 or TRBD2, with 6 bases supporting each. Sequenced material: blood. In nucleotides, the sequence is TGTGCCAGCAAATGGGGGGCTGGGGAGCTGTTTTTT. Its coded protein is CASKWGAGELFF.